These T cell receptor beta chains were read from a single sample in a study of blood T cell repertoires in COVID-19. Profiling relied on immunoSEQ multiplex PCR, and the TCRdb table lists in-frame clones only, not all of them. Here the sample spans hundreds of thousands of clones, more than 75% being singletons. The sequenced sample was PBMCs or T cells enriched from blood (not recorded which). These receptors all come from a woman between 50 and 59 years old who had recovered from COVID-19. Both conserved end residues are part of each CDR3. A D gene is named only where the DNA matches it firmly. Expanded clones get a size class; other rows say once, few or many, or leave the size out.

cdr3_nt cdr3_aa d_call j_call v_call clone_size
TGTGCCAGCAGTTTATTACTGAACTATGGCTACACCTTC CASSLLLNYGYTF - TRBJ1-2 TRBV12-3/TRBV12-4 -
TGTGCCAGCAGCTCCTCTCCGGGACAGGCCCGCTCTGGAAACACCATATATTTT CASSSSPGQARSGNTIYF TRBD1 TRBJ1-3 TRBV7-9 once
TGTGCCAGCAGCTCGACCCGACAGGGGGCATACACCGGGGAGCTGTTTTTT CASSSTRQGAYTGELFF TRBD1 TRBJ2-2 TRBV5-5 -
TGTGCCAGCAGCTTAGGGTCTGGTGCAGGGGTTCAGCCCCAGCATTTT CASSLGSGAGVQPQHF - TRBJ1-5 TRBV7-2 once
TGTGCCAGCAGCCCGGACAGGGGTAACACTGAAGCTTTCTTT CASSPDRGNTEAFF TRBD1 TRBJ1-1 TRBV7-9 -
TGCGCCAGCAGCTTGGTTGGCATACCGACTGAAGCTTTCTTT CASSLVGIPTEAFF - TRBJ1-1 TRBV5-1 few
TGTGCCCTGGGGAGGGGCGGGACCGGGGAGCTGTTTTTT CALGRGGTGELFF TRBD2 TRBJ2-2 TRBV30 -
TGTGCCAGCAGAAACACAGGGTACCAAGAGACCCAGTACTTC CASRNTGYQETQYF - TRBJ2-5 TRBV11-2 once
TGTGCCAGCAGCAGAGGGGAGGGAAAGTGGTACACCATATATTTT CASSRGEGKWYTIYF - TRBJ1-3 TRBV11-2 once
TGTGCCAGCAGCCCCCACGCGCTCGAGTCCGTCTTGAAGGCCAACGTCCTGACTTTC CASSPHALESVLKANVLTF - TRBJ2-6 TRBV7-9 -
TGTGCCAGCTCACCCACTAGCGGGAGGTACAATGAGCAGTTCTTC CASSPTSGRYNEQFF TRBD2 TRBJ2-1 TRBV18 -
TGCGCCAGCAGCCAAGGTTTACTACCCCAAGAGACCCAGTACTTC CASSQGLLPQETQYF - TRBJ2-5 TRBV4-3 -
TGTGCCAGCAGCCAAGGGGGACAGGGCACCTACGAGCAGTACTTC CASSQGGQGTYEQYF TRBD1 TRBJ2-7 TRBV7-2 -
TGTGCCAGCTCATCGTCAACTAGCGGGAGGGTCGCCGGGGAGCTGTTTTTT CASSSSTSGRVAGELFF TRBD2 TRBJ2-2 TRBV18 few
TGTGCCAGCAGCCTCGGACAGGGTGGTTATGGCTACACCTTC CASSLGQGGYGYTF TRBD1 TRBJ1-2 TRBV7-3 -
TGTGCCAGCAGTAAAGACGGTGTTTTGGAGAATATTAATGAAAAACTGTTTTTT CASSKDGVLENINEKLFF - TRBJ1-4 TRBV21-1 -
TGCGCCAGCAGTGGACTAGCGGGGGTGTTCTCTGGGGCCAACGTCCTGACTTTC CASSGLAGVFSGANVLTF TRBD2 TRBJ2-6 TRBV4-3 -
TGTGCCAGCAGCAAGTGCCTAGCGGGCGACAAGGGGCAGTTCTTC CASSKCLAGDKGQFF - TRBJ2-1 TRBV21-1 -
TGTGCCAGCAGCGGACTAGCCCTGAGCTCCTACAATGAGCAGTTCTTC CASSGLALSSYNEQFF TRBD2 TRBJ2-1 TRBV2 -
TGTGCCAGCCTGCGGCAGGGCTACGAGCAGTACTTC CASLRQGYEQYF - TRBJ2-7 TRBV28 -
TGTGCCAGCAGTTCATTGGGACAGGGGGCTCCTGGAAACACCATATATTTT CASSSLGQGAPGNTIYF TRBD1 TRBJ1-3 TRBV28 -
TGTGCCAGCGCGGGAGAGGCGACGCCCCAGCATTTT CASAGEATPQHF - TRBJ1-5 TRBV12-3/TRBV12-4 once
TGTGCCAGCAGTCCGGGACAGGGGGCCCTGAACACTGAAGCTTTCTTT CASSPGQGALNTEAFF TRBD1 TRBJ1-1 TRBV27 once
TGTGCCAGCAGTTACTCGGGACAGAACACCGGGGAGCTGTTTTTT CASSYSGQNTGELFF - TRBJ2-2 TRBV6-6 -
TGTGCCAGCAGCCGTGACAGGGCTAATGAAAAACTGTTTTTT CASSRDRANEKLFF TRBD1 TRBJ1-4 TRBV11-2 -
TGCAGTGCTAGTCGGACAGCACAAGAGACCCAGTACTTC CSASRTAQETQYF - TRBJ2-5 TRBV20-1 once
TGTGCCAGCAGCTTGAGTTTCGGGGGGTTGCAGCAGTACTTC CASSLSFGGLQQYF TRBD2 TRBJ2-7 TRBV5-6 -
TGCGCCAGCAGTGAGATCTCTAAGGCGGGAAATGAGCAGTTCTTC CASSEISKAGNEQFF - TRBJ2-1 TRBV10-2 -
TGTGCCAGCAGCCTCCAAACAGGAACAACTAATGAAAAACTGTTTTTT CASSLQTGTTNEKLFF - TRBJ1-4 TRBV7-2 -
TGTGCCAGCAGCCCCCCTCCATTGGGACAGCCGGAATTAACTAAAAATGAGCAGTTCTTC CASSPPPLGQPELTKNEQFF TRBD1 TRBJ2-1 TRBV9 -
TGTGCCAGCAGTTTTTTAGCGGGAGGAACAGATACGCAGTATTTT CASSFLAGGTDTQYF TRBD2 TRBJ2-3 TRBV28 -
TGCGCCAGCAGCCAAGATTTCACCGCGCCGATCTCTGGAAACACCATATATTTT CASSQDFTAPISGNTIYF - TRBJ1-3 TRBV4-3 -
TGTGCCAGCGAATATACAGGCCATAATTCACCCCTCCACTTT CASEYTGHNSPLHF - TRBJ1-6 TRBV6-4 -
TGTGCCAGCAGCTTGGCAGTGGTCAGGGAGCAGTACTTC CASSLAVVREQYF - TRBJ2-7 TRBV7-9 -
TGCGCCAGCAGCTTGGAACATTGGGGCAGGGGGCGTGGAAACACCATATATTTT CASSLEHWGRGRGNTIYF TRBD1 TRBJ1-3 TRBV5-1 -
TGCGCCAGCAGCTTGGGATTTACAGGGGTGGGGGCCAACGTCCTGACTTTC CASSLGFTGVGANVLTF TRBD1 TRBJ2-6 TRBV5-1 -
TGTGCCAGCACATCACTTCGGTCCAGGGAAGGTGGAAACACCATATATTTT CASTSLRSREGGNTIYF - TRBJ1-3 TRBV2 -
TGTGCCAGCTCACCTCGGACAGGGGGGAATTCACCCCTCCACTTT CASSPRTGGNSPLHF TRBD1 TRBJ1-6 TRBV18 -
TGTGCCAGCAGCGTAGGATCTGGGGTGGGACAGCCTAACTATGGCTACACCTTC CASSVGSGVGQPNYGYTF TRBD1 TRBJ1-2 TRBV9 -
TGTGCCAGCAGCGAGAGCGGGAGCCAAGAGACCCAGTACTTC CASSESGSQETQYF TRBD2 TRBJ2-5 TRBV7-9 -
TGCGCCAGCAGCTTCCAGGGATCCTATAATTCACCCCTCCACTTT CASSFQGSYNSPLHF - TRBJ1-6 TRBV5-1 few
TGTGCCAGCGGAACTGGGACAGGGAGCTATGGCTACACCTTC CASGTGTGSYGYTF TRBD1 TRBJ1-2 TRBV6-6 -
TGCGCCAGCAGCCCAATAGGGACAGGGGCCTATGGCTACACCTTC CASSPIGTGAYGYTF TRBD1 TRBJ1-2 TRBV5-1 -